Below, 7 T cell receptor beta chains from the same sample are listed, as sequenced in a study of cytomegalovirus exposure and HLA in healthy donors. This PCR relied on a set of 60 Vbeta primers and 13 Jbeta primers. Assay used: immunoSEQ multiplex PCR; TCRdb lists only in-frame clones, some missing. This sample has about 92,000 clones, with around 70% found just once. The sequenced material came from PBMCs. The source of these receptors is a man over 45 in good health and CMV-seronegative.

The V gene is TRBV9, the J gene TRBJ2-3, with a tentative D call TRBD1 (6 bases). This CDR3 has 13 amino acids. Trimming pared 4 bases from V and 3 bases from J, leaving 9 bases between. Germline lookup yields CDR1 SGDLS and CDR2 YYNGEE. The CDR3 nucleotides are TGTGCCAGCAGCTTTGGGACAACAGATACGCAGTATTTT. This encodes CASSFGTTDTQYF.

This clone has a handful of counts. This rearrangement joins TRBV29-1 to TRBJ1-1; a possible D gene is TRBD1 (5 bases). Germline CDR1 is SQVTM and CDR2 is ANQGSEA. The CDR3 spans 10 residues. Here the CDR3 reads CIAGGTEAFF. CDR3 bases: TGCATCGCGGGGGGCACTGAAGCTTTCTTT. Supplemented by reference TRBV29-1 and TRBJ1-1, the full variable domain reads SAVISQKPSRDICQRGTSLTIQCQVDSQVTMMFWYRQQPGQSLTLIATANQGSEATYESGFVIDKFPISRPNLTFSTLTVSNMSPEDSSIYLCIAGGTEAFFGQGTRLTVV.

V usage is TRBV29-1 and J usage is TRBJ2-7, with 7 bases fitting TRBD1. CDR1 is SQVTM and CDR2 is ANQGSEA in the germline V gene. After removal of 3 bases from V and 0 bases from J, the junction contained 8 bases not matched to a gene. The CDR3 extends over 15 amino acids. CDR3 in DNA: TGCAGCGTTGAGCGACAGGGTACCTCCTCCTACGAGCAGTACTTC. It encodes CSVERQGTSSYEQYF.

The gene calls are TRBV10-3 and TRBJ1-2; TRBD1 matches at 7 bases. Germline CDR1 reads ENHRY; CDR2 reads SYGVKD. V was pared by 7 bases and J by 6 bases, with 14 bases of the junction left unmatched. CDR3 size: 15 residues. The CDR3 sequence is CAINLDRSRPDGYTF. The CDR3, as DNA: TGTGCCATCAACCTGGACAGGAGTCGGCCCGATGGCTACACCTTC.

The chain employs TRBV5-1 and TRBJ2-1, with 9 nucleotides matching TRBD2. Germline assignment: CDR1 SGHRS and CDR2 YFSETQ. The trim removed 6 bases at V and 2 bases at J, leaving 3 bases unmatched. This CDR3 contains 14 residues. Here the CDR3 reads CASKAGGPYNEQFF. CDR3 coding DNA: TGCGCCAGCAAGGCGGGGGGGCCCTACAATGAGCAGTTCTTC. Based on the CDR3 plus reference TRBV5-1 and TRBJ2-1, the full variable domain is KAGVTQTPRYLIKTRGQQVTLSCSPISGHRSVSWYQQTPGQGLQFLFEYFSETQRNKGNFPGRFSGRQFSNSRSEMNVSTLELGDSALYLCASKAGGPYNEQFFGPGTRLTVL.

The J gene is TRBJ2-6, the V gene TRBV21-1; the table's D gene call, TRBD2, was not cross checked with the DNA. TRBV21-1 is recorded as a pseudogene. The CDR3 loop spans 15 amino acids. In DNA form, the CDR3 reads TGTGCCAGCAGCAAAGCGCGGGGCCGGGCCAACGTCCTGACTTTC. It yields the protein CASSKARGRANVLTF.

This clone was seen only once. V gene TRBV15 combines with J gene TRBJ1-5; D might be TRBD1 (6 bases). CDR3 length: 16 residues. Germline V CDR1 and CDR2: LNHNV, YYDKDF (reference sequence). V shed 0 bases and J shed 3 bases, with 12 bases lying between them. Here the CDR3 DNA reads TGTGCCACCAGCAGAGATCGGAACAGGGTCAATCAGCCCCAGCATTTT. The encoded protein is CATSRDRNRVNQPQHF.